This TCR beta chain was obtained from a study of T cell clonotyping in hematopoietic cell transplantation. Broader study findings: Cells were unsorted, so CD4 and CD8 contributions were not separated. Few recipient clonotypes overlapped donors; over 97% were de novo at given depth.

V lost 5 bases to trimming and J lost 1 base; unmatched junction nucleotides: 6. CDR3 length: 14 amino acids. Germline V gives CDR1 SGHRS, CDR2 YFSETQ. Repertoires were generated with immunoSEQ multiplex PCR, while TCRdb's copy carries only in-frame clones and drops some. The data contain some 6,300 clones, about 86% of them seen just once; the ten biggest clones take up about 6.1%. Regarding this clone: Its antigen is not identified.

This chain uses TRBV5-1 with TRBJ2-7; 7 bases map to TRBD1. This receptor was obtained from a female patient aged 40-50 years who had an allogeneic stem cell transplant from a related donor, so the T cells may come from the graft donor. Some clones in this sample may be carry-over from other donors' samples. The source was peripheral blood mononuclear cells, collected 100 days after allogeneic stem cell transplant. The CDR3 loop reads CASSTGQPSYEQYF. For the CDR3, the DNA is TGCGCCAGCAGTACGGGACAGCCATCCTACGAGCAGTACTTC.